This is a list of T cell receptor beta chains from one sample in a study of CD8+ T cells in alopecia areata. Profiled with immunoSEQ multiplex PCR; TCRdb holds only in-frame clones, not every one. This table holds 110,000 to 150,000 clones, more than 55% found once. Specimen: CD8+ T cells sorted from blood. Every receptor here comes from a human donor in good health. The CDR3 runs from the conserved cysteine through the conserved F or W. D genes are given only for firm matches. Rows give clone size only sometimes, using once, few, many, or a class for an expanded clone.

>TRBJ2-4|few|-|TRBV5-1
TGCGCCAGCAGCCAGAGCACCAAAAACATTCAGTACTTC
CASSQSTKNIQYF
>TRBJ1-5|-|-|TRBV2
TGTGCCAGCAGTTCGAGGGCGCGGGGGAGCAATCAGCCCCAGCATTTT
CASSSRARGSNQPQHF
>TRBJ1-2|-|-|TRBV15
TGTGCCACCAGCACTCAATCCCCTACAAGGGGCGACGACTATGGCTACACCTTC
CATSTQSPTRGDDYGYTF
>TRBJ2-3|-|-|TRBV5-1
TGCGCCAGCAGCTTGGGGGACTCCCACACAGATACGCAGTATTTT
CASSLGDSHTDTQYF
>TRBJ2-7|few|-|TRBV6-1
TGTGCCAGCAGTGAAGGAGGGATCTACGAGCAGTACTTC
CASSEGGIYEQYF
>TRBJ2-5|few|TRBD1|TRBV29-1
TGCAGCGTTACCGGGACAGGGAAAGAGACCCAGTACTTC
CSVTGTGKETQYF
>TRBJ2-1|few|TRBD2|TRBV2
TGTGCCAGCTTAATACTAGCGGGAGGTCTTGCCTCCTACAATGAGCAGTTCTTC
CASLILAGGLASYNEQFF
>TRBJ2-5|few|TRBD2|TRBV2
TGTGCCAGCAGTTCTCTGGGACTAACCCCGAAAGAGACCCAGTACTTC
CASSSLGLTPKETQYF
>TRBJ1-5|-|-|TRBV25-1
TGTGCCAGCAGTGAATCGGAGAATCAGCCCCAGCATTTT
CASSESENQPQHF
>TRBJ2-5|-|TRBD2|TRBV18
TGTGCCAGCTCACCACCGGGTCTAGGACTAGCGCCCGGGTTGGAGACCCAGTACTTC
CASSPPGLGLAPGLETQYF
>TRBJ1-1|few|-|TRBV5-4
TGTGCCAGCAGTTCGACACTCTCAGAAGCTTTCTTT
CASSSTLSEAFF
>TRBJ2-1|once|-|TRBV12-5
TGTGCTAGTGGTTTGGACCTGTCGGATGAGCAGTTCTTC
CASGLDLSDEQFF
>TRBJ2-7|-|-|TRBV25-1
TGTGCCAGCAGTAACTCCTACGAGCAGTACTTC
CASSNSYEQYF
>TRBJ2-6|few|-|TRBV6-1
TGTGCCAGCACTCCTGGGGCCAACGTCCTGACTTTC
CASTPGANVLTF
>TRBJ2-3|-|-|TRBV12-5
TGTGCTAGTGTTACAGGGTCGGATACGCAGTATTTT
CASVTGSDTQYF
>TRBJ2-7|-|TRBD1|TRBV19
TGTGCCAGGGTGTTCGGGACAGGGCCCGACGAGCAGTACTTC
CARVFGTGPDEQYF
>TRBJ2-5|-|TRBD2|TRBV5-1
TGCGCCAGCAGCTCGGGACTAGCGGTACAAGAGACCCAGTACTTC
CASSSGLAVQETQYF
>TRBJ2-7|-|TRBD1|TRBV4-2
TGTGCCAGCAGCCAAGGGACAGGGATCCCCTACGAGCAGTACTTC
CASSQGTGIPYEQYF
>TRBJ2-2|-|-|TRBV25-1
TGTGCCAGCAGTGGGACGGCTAACACCGGGGAGCTGTTTTTT
CASSGTANTGELFF
>TRBJ2-7|few|-|TRBV10-2
TGCGCCAGCCGGTTGAGGGACTCCTACGAGCAGTACTTC
CASRLRDSYEQYF
>TRBJ2-7|-|TRBD1|TRBV5-6
TGTGCCAGCAGCTTGGGGACAGGGTCCGAGCAGTACTTC
CASSLGTGSEQYF
>TRBJ1-5|few|-|TRBV19
TGTGCCAGTAGGCCCGCCTATCAGGGGCTCAATCAGCCCCAGCATTTT
CASRPAYQGLNQPQHF
>TRBJ2-7|-|TRBD1|TRBV11-2
TGTGCCAGCACCCCTCCGGGACAGAGCAACGAGCAGTACTTC
CASTPPGQSNEQYF
>TRBJ2-2|-|TRBD2|TRBV2
TGTGCCAGCAGTGGCCGGACTAGCGGGAGGGAAGGGCCCGGGGAGCTGTTTTTT
CASSGRTSGREGPGELFF
>TRBJ2-1|-|-|TRBV29-1
TGCAGCGTTGATAGTGGTCTAAATGAGCAGTTCTTC
CSVDSGLNEQFF
>TRBJ2-7|once|-|TRBV7-8
TGTGCCAGCAGCTTAGCGGGCCGTTCCTACGAGCAGTACTTC
CASSLAGRSYEQYF
>TRBJ2-1|-|-|TRBV27
TGTGCCAGCAGTTTGTCGGGAGTACCTAATGAGCAGTTCTTC
CASSLSGVPNEQFF
>TRBJ2-3|-|TRBD2|TRBV14
TGTGCCAGCAGCCCCAGACTAGCGGGATTGGCAGATACGCAGTATTTT
CASSPRLAGLADTQYF
>TRBJ2-3|few|-|TRBV9
TGTGCCAGCAGCGTAGCGGCAGGAGACACTAGCACAGATACGCAGTATTTT
CASSVAAGDTSTDTQYF
>TRBJ2-7|-|-|TRBV29-1
TGCAGCGTTGATCTCCTAGGGGAGCAGTACTTC
CSVDLLGEQYF
>TRBJ2-2|few|-|TRBV4-2
TGTGCCAGCAGGGGGGTTTTCGGGGAGCTGTTTTTT
CASRGVFGELFF
>TRBJ2-3|-|-|TRBV13
TGTGCCAGCAGCTTCGGTAGCGCCAGCACAGATACGCAGTATTTT
CASSFGSASTDTQYF
>TRBJ2-7|once|-|TRBV7-9
TGTGCCAGCAGCTTAATCCCGGACCGGACCCCCTACGAGCAGTACTTC
CASSLIPDRTPYEQYF
>TRBJ2-5|-|TRBD2|TRBV7-6
TGTGCCAGCAGGCGGACTAGCGGCCAGCTGGAGACCCAGTACTTC
CASRRTSGQLETQYF
>TRBJ2-7|-|-|TRBV28
TGTGCCAGCACTTCCCAACGTCTAACCGGGACTCCGGAGCAGTACTTC
CASTSQRLTGTPEQYF
>TRBJ2-6|-|-|TRBV15
TGTGCCACCAGCAGAGAGTTTGATGGACACATAGTCTCTGGGGCCAACGTCCTGACTTTC
CATSREFDGHIVSGANVLTF
>TRBJ1-5|few|-|TRBV29-1
TGCAGCGTTGAACGGACAGCATCCAATCAGCCCCAGCATTTT
CSVERTASNQPQHF
>TRBJ1-1|-|-|TRBV9
TGTGCCAGCAGCGTAGGCAGACGGACTGAAGCTTTCTTT
CASSVGRRTEAFF
>TRBJ2-5|-|TRBD2|TRBV5-1
TGCGCCAGCAGCTTGATTAGCGGGACGGTAGGGACCCAGTACTTC
CASSLISGTVGTQYF
>TRBJ1-2|-|-|TRBV29-1
TGCAGCGTTGACTCAGGCGATGGCTACACCTTC
CSVDSGDGYTF
>TRBJ2-3|few|TRBD2|TRBV11-2
TGTGCCAGCAGCCGTTCGATGGGGGGGGACACAGATACGCAGTATTTT
CASSRSMGGDTDTQYF
>TRBJ1-2|-|TRBD1|TRBV28
TGTGCCAGCAGGGGTACCAGGGACAGAATTCTAAACTATGGCTACACCTTC
CASRGTRDRILNYGYTF
>TRBJ2-5|-|-|TRBV6-5
TGTGCCAGCAGTTACGGGCAAGAGACCCAGTACTTC
CASSYGQETQYF
>TRBJ1-2|few|-|TRBV9
TGTGCCAGCAGCGCACCGGGACAACTAGGCTATGGCTACACCTTC
CASSAPGQLGYGYTF
>TRBJ2-7|-|-|TRBV6-5
TGTGCCAGCAGTGAAGGAGGGATCTACGAGCAGTACTTC
CASSEGGIYEQYF